The T cell receptor (beta chain) under discussion was sequenced for a study of T cell responses to AZD1222 COVID-19 vaccine. Study findings and constraints: The donors showed a predominance of white British ancestry and of females, with possible underestimation of clonal diversity. Receipt of two AZD1222 doses was followed by a rise in Spike-specific TCR breadth and depth.

Losses at the gene ends were 7 bases for V and 2 bases for J; bases not matched to a gene: 9. CDR1 and CDR2 (germline): GTSNPN, SVGIG (reference sequence). The CDR3 length is 14 residues. Only in-frame clones appear in the TCRdb table, and some are missing; sequencing was by immunoSEQ multiplex PCR. The sample holds 200,000 or so clones, about 87% seen once. Remarks on this clone: Antigen unknown.

The J gene is TRBJ2-3, the V gene TRBV30, with TRBD1 matching 7 bases. This clonotype was obtained from an adult in good health. Sequencing was performed on peripheral blood, taken on day 0 of MenACWY control vaccination. The CDR3 region has the DNA TGTGCCTTCTCCGGGACAGAGTACACAGATACGCAGTATTTT. It codes for CAFSGTEYTDTQYF.